This TCR beta chain was documented in a study of blood T cell repertoires in COVID-19. Whole-study context: Collection of acute and convalescent COVID-19 samples took place in the United States, Italy and Spain. Sample material is recorded as cDNA or gDNA derived from T cells, B-cell-depleted T cells, or PBMCs.

As originally analysed: Using reference gene primer amplification, nucleated cell counts were estimated. The table came from immunoSEQ multiplex PCR; TCRdb's copy has only in-frame clones and leaves some out. The DNA gave D and trimming, while V, J and clone size come from that table. The table shows about 410,000 clones, with about nine tenths occurring only once. V was shortened by 1 base and J by 7 bases, with 11 bases between the two germline ends. CDR3 size: 14 residues. Germline assignment: CDR1 SGHTA and CDR2 FQGNSA. This chain links TRBV7-2 with TRBJ2-1; D might be TRBD1 (6 bases). This sequence was found in a woman in her twenties or thirties with active or convalescent COVID-19. Source material: peripheral blood. The CDR3 DNA is TGTGCCAGCAGCTTAGAGCCAGGGGAAAATGAGCAGTTCTTC. It translates to CASSLEPGENEQFF.